This TCR beta chain is drawn from a study of blood T cell repertoires in COVID-19. Looked up from germline, CDR1 is SNHLY and CDR2 is FYNNEI. Trimming cost V 3 bases and J 5 bases, with 17 bases left between them. The CDR3 length is 16 residues. TCRdb's copy holds only in-frame clones and misses some; the assay was immunoSEQ multiplex PCR. The data hold fewer than 300,000 clones, with over 75% observed a single time. The sequence derives from a young woman who had recovered from COVID-19. The sample was PBMCs or T cells enriched from blood (not recorded which). The J gene is TRBJ2-1, the V gene TRBV2; D ambiguous. The CDR3 DNA reads TGTGCCAGCAGTGATCAGATGGTAGCCTTCAACAATGAGCAGTTCTTC. This encodes CASSDQMVAFNNEQFF.